Reported below is one TCR beta chain. What it recognizes is unknown. Method: immunoSEQ multiplex PCR; TCRdb's copy keeps in-frame clones and lacks some. The sample consists of approximately 1.5 million clones, around 98% of them appearing once. This specimen comes from a study of shared clonotypes between healthy human individuals. At the level of the study: The plates for each donor numbered three CD4 naive, three CD4 memory, two CD8 naive and one CD8 memory.

V lost 5 bases and J lost 7, with 8 bases in between. The CDR3 spans 11 residues. CDR1 and CDR2 from the germline V gene are SGHTA and FQGNSA. Study-wide results and caveats: A reduction in generation probabilities was seen for non-shared clonotypes relative to those shared by all four donors. Naive subsets generally had larger estimated richness than memory subsets.

The receptor comes from a man between 25 and 39 years old in good health. Sequencing used naive CD4+ T cells sorted from blood. As for subset: CD45RA+ positively selected. This chain joins TRBV7-2 and TRBJ2-5; D is possibly TRBD2 (5 bases). CDR3 amino acids: CASSGGVTQYF. CDR3 DNA sequence: TGTGCCAGCAGCGGAGGAGTGACCCAGTACTTC.